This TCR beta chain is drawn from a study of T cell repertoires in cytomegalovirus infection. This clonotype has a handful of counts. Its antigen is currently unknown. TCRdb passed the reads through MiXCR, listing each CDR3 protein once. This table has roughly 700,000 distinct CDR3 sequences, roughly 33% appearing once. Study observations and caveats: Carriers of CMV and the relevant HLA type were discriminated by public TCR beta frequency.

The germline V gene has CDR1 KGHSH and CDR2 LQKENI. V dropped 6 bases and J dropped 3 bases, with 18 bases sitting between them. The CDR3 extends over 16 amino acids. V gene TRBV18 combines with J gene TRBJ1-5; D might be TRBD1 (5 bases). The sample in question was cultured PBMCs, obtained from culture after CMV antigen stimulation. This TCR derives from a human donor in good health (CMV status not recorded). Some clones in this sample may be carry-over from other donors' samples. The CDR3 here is CASSRNPPGNNQPQHF. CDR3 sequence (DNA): TGTGCCAGCTCCCGCAACCCCCCAGGGAACAATCAGCCCCAGCATTTT.